This T cell receptor beta chain appears in the sequencing data of a study of T cell clonality in common variable immunodeficiency. Broader study findings: What drives increased CVID clonality needs T cell subpopulation sequencing. CVID subjects shared fewer TCRbeta clones than healthy controls did.

Patients and controls were mostly of Caucasian heritage. At least ten counts were recorded for this clone. Its antigen is still unknown. The CDR3 end lies 3 residues beyond the end of the read and is filled in from the germline J gene. The germline CDR1 and CDR2 sequences are LNHDA and SQIVND (reference sequence). V was trimmed by 5 bases and J by 5 bases, leaving 12 bases between them. There are 13 residues in the CDR3. Equal genomic DNA amounts from CVID and control samples were sequenced. TCRdb's table, derived via immunoSEQ multiplex PCR, lists solely in-frame clones and lacks some. The sample shows 35,000 to 50,000 clones, none of them appearing just once.

Source material: peripheral blood mononuclear cells. The sequence came from a person aged 18 to 70 in good health. This sequence joins TRBV19 and TRBJ2-5; the D gene is possibly TRBD2 (5 bases). The CDR3 loop is CASSGDSGETQYF. The CDR3 DNA, read in part, is TGTGCCAGTAGTGGGGATTCGGGGGAGACC.